The T cell receptor beta chain under discussion was sequenced for a study of breast tumors, draining lymph nodes, adjacent tissues. Study results and caveats: Compared with lymph nodes, tumors were less diverse; compared with nontumor tissue, more.

MiXCR was run by TCRdb on the multiplex PCR reads, yielding one entry per CDR3 protein. This sample yields over 100,000 distinct CDR3 sequences, of which around 20% are seen a single time; roughly 2.7% belongs to the top ten. The germline V and J ends were trimmed by 0 bases and 3 bases, with 12 bases remaining between them. CDR3 size: 15 residues. The germline V gene has CDR1 SGHAT and CDR2 FQNNGV. The lymph nodes were axillary draining lymph nodes from breast cancer patients. The sample holds many counts of this clonotype. The antigen is unknown. The J gene is TRBJ2-7, the V gene TRBV11-2, with unresolved D. The sequenced sample was axillary lymph node tissue. This sequence originates from a female donor with breast cancer. Some clones in this sample may be carry-over from other donors' samples. The DNA of the CDR3 is TGTGCCAGCAGCTTAGAGGGCACCCGACGCTACGAGCAGTACTTC. Its translation is CASSLEGTRRYEQYF.